Each of the 27 T cell receptor beta chains below was sequenced from the same sample in a study of cytomegalovirus exposure and HLA in healthy donors. The PCR was carried out with 60 Vbeta primers and 13 Jbeta primers. TCRdb's table, derived via immunoSEQ multiplex PCR, lists solely in-frame clones and lacks some. The sample has 150,000 to 180,000 clones; about four fifths are singletons. Sequenced: PBMCs. These receptors came from a man between 18 and 29 years old in good health and CMV-seronegative.

J is TRBJ2-3 and V is TRBV11-3, with 10 bases identical to TRBD2. Germline CDR1 SGHNT, CDR2 YENEEA. The CDR3 spans 15 residues. V lost 5 bases and J lost 0; bases outside the gene matches: 2. CDR3: CASSQRGGSTDTQYF. The DNA for the CDR3 is TGTGCCAGCAGCCAGCGGGGGGGCAGCACAGATACGCAGTATTTT.

V and J are TRBV11-2 and TRBJ2-7; 8 bases map to TRBD2. Trimming cost V 5 bases and J 0 bases; bases outside gene matches: 9. This CDR3 is built from 16 residues. Germline-derived CDR1 and CDR2 are SGHAT and FQNNGV. The CDR3: CASSRGGAAASYEQYF. CDR3 bases: TGTGCCAGCAGCCGGGGGGGGGCCGCCGCCTCCTACGAGCAGTACTTC.

This rearrangement joins TRBV5-1 to TRBJ2-1, with 11 bases aligning to TRBD1. V gave up 0 bases and J gave up 8 bases; unmatched junction bases: 7. Germline V gene sequence: CDR1 SGHRS, CDR2 YFSETQ. This CDR3 comprises 16 residues. The CDR3 bases are TGCGCCAGCAGCTTGGCGGGACAGGGGGGATTCGATGAGCAGTTCTTC. Protein: CASSLAGQGGFDEQFF. Variable domain in full (rest from reference TRBV5-1 and TRBJ2-1): KAGVTQTPRYLIKTRGQQVTLSCSPISGHRSVSWYQQTPGQGLQFLFEYFSETQRNKGNFPGRFSGRQFSNSRSEMNVSTLELGDSALYLCASSLAGQGGFDEQFFGPGTRLTVL.

The chain joins TRBV11-3 to TRBJ2-7; 7 bases align to TRBD1. The CDR3 is 13 amino acids. The V gene end was trimmed by 2 bases and the J gene end by 9 bases; junction bases not matched to a gene: 7. From germline, CDR1 is SGHNT and CDR2 YENEEA. CDR3 coding DNA: TGTGCCAGCAGCTTAAATCAGGGGGAGCGGCAGTACTTC. Encoded protein: CASSLNQGERQYF.

In its sample, this clone was seen a few times. The chain uses TRBV5-1 and TRBJ1-2, with 7 bases identical to TRBD1. V was clipped by 0 bases and J by 2 bases; unmatched bases: 4. The CDR3 extends over 15 amino acids. Germline V CDR1 and CDR2: SGHRS, YFSETQ. In DNA form, the CDR3 reads TGCGCCAGCAGCTTGGACGGGACAGCGAACTATGGCTACACCTTC. Translated: CASSLDGTANYGYTF.

This clone appeared once. The V call is TRBV7-9, the J call TRBJ2-3, with 8 bases matching TRBD2. Germline CDR1 SEHNR, CDR2 FQNEAQ (reference sequence). The CDR3 covers 15 residues. V was clipped by 2 bases and J by 0 bases; unmatched bases: 1. The CDR3 here is CASSLQRGSTDTQYF. The DNA for the CDR3 is TGTGCCAGCAGCTTACAGCGGGGGAGCACAGATACGCAGTATTTT.

This clone was recorded once. The V call is TRBV7-8, the J call TRBJ2-5; weak D call: TRBD2 (5 bases). Germline CDR1 and CDR2: SGHVS and FQNEAQ. V lost 0 bases to trimming and J lost 4 bases, with 21 bases between them. This CDR3 contains 18 residues. CDR3: CASSLAPPPVRVPETQYF. In DNA, the CDR3 is TGTGCCAGCAGCTTAGCCCCACCACCGGTGCGGGTTCCAGAGACCCAGTACTTC.

The chain links TRBV27 to TRBJ2-6; D is perhaps TRBD2 (5 bases). The germline V and J ends were trimmed by 2 bases and 0 bases, with 11 bases remaining between them. This CDR3 has 17 residues. Per germline, CDR1 MNHEY and CDR2 SMNVEV (reference sequence). CDR3 protein: CASSLRGLSSGANVLTF. CDR3 sequence (DNA): TGTGCCAGCAGTTTAAGAGGGTTGAGCTCTGGGGCCAACGTCCTGACTTTC. The complete variable domain, with remaining parts taken from reference TRBV27 and TRBJ2-6, reads EAQVTQNPRYLITVTGKKLTVTCSQNMNHEYMSWYRQDPGLGLRQIYYSMNVEVTDKGDVPEGYKVSRKEKRNFPLILESPSPNQTSLYFCASSLRGLSSGANVLTFGAGSRLTVL.

This chain connects TRBV28 to TRBJ1-6, with 7 bases fitting TRBD1. The CDR3 loop spans 13 amino acids. From germline, CDR1 is MDHEN and CDR2 SYDVKM. V was pared by 5 bases and J by 12 bases, with 7 bases of the junction left unmatched. CDR3 DNA sequence: TGTGCCAGCAGTCCGGGACAGACTCTACCCCTCCACTTT. This encodes CASSPGQTLPLHF.

The chain links TRBV27 to TRBJ2-3; 7 bases are a match to TRBD2. This CDR3 comprises 15 residues. V was pared by 3 bases and J by 3 bases, with 6 bases of the junction left unmatched. Per germline, CDR1 MNHEY and CDR2 SMNVEV (reference sequence). The CDR3, as DNA: TGTGCCAGCAGTTTCTCGTGGGGGGGTACAGATACGCAGTATTTT. Encoded protein: CASSFSWGGTDTQYF.

The J gene is TRBJ1-1, the V gene TRBV9, with D possibly being TRBD1 (5 bases). The V end lost 2 bases, the J end lost 3 bases, and 8 bases lay between the germline ends. There are 13 residues in the CDR3. CDR1 and CDR2 from the germline V gene are SGDLS and YYNGEE. CDR3 sequence reads: CASSVGGDTEAFF. Here the CDR3 DNA reads TGTGCCAGCAGCGTGGGAGGGGACACTGAAGCTTTCTTT.

V usage is TRBV27 and J usage is TRBJ1-4; 7 bases fit TRBD1. The CDR3 totals 14 residues. Germline V gene lookup returns CDR1 MNHEY and CDR2 SMNVEV (reference sequence). V lost 6 bases, J lost 5 bases, and 6 bases stayed unmatched. The DNA for the CDR3 is TGTGCCAGCAGGGGACCGGGACAGAATGAAAAACTGTTTTTT. It specifies CASRGPGQNEKLFF. The entire variable domain, with the rest obtained from reference TRBV27 and TRBJ1-4, is as follows: EAQVTQNPRYLITVTGKKLTVTCSQNMNHEYMSWYRQDPGLGLRQIYYSMNVEVTDKGDVPEGYKVSRKEKRNFPLILESPSPNQTSLYFCASRGPGQNEKLFFGSGTQLSVL.

V usage is TRBV7-9 and J usage is TRBJ2-7, with 8 bases that match TRBD1. The CDR3 is 14 residues long. The J segment lost 2 bases and the V segment lost 5 bases, leaving 5 bases of the junction unmatched. Germline V CDR1 and CDR2: SEHNR, FQNEAQ (reference sequence). In nucleotides, the CDR3 is TGTGCCAGCAGCCCCCGGACAGGGCCCTACGAGCAGTACGTC. Encoded protein: CASSPRTGPYEQYV.

CDR3 region: CASSLVSGDETQYF. CDR3 nucleotide sequence: TGTGCCAGCAGCTTAGTTAGCGGGGACGAGACCCAGTACTTC. V and J are TRBV7-2 and TRBJ2-5; 8 nucleotides agree with TRBD2. The V gene end was trimmed by 1 base and the J gene end by 5 bases; junction bases not matched to a gene: 3. The CDR3 has 14 amino acids. Germline V gene sequence: CDR1 SGHTA, CDR2 FQGNSA.

The chain links TRBV2 to TRBJ2-3; D unclear. CDR3 length equals 12 residues. The V gene lost 8 bases and the J gene lost 4 bases, with 10 bases spanning the gap. Germline V CDR1 and CDR2: SNHLY, FYNNEI. The CDR3 loop reads CASEELADTQYF. In nucleotides, the CDR3 is TGTGCCAGCGAGGAATTAGCAGATACGCAGTATTTT.

The J gene is TRBJ1-2, the V gene TRBV15; tentative D call: TRBD1 (5 bases). The length of the CDR3 is 15 residues. CDR1 and CDR2 (germline): LNHNV, YYDKDF (reference sequence). V gave up 3 bases and J gave up 6 bases, with 17 bases separating them. The CDR3 bases are TGTGCCACCAGCAGTGGGGGGAGAATTGGGGATGGCTACACCTTC. Translating gives CATSSGGRIGDGYTF.

The V gene is TRBV7-2, the J gene TRBJ1-2; possibly TRBD1 for D (5 bases). Germline V gene lookup returns CDR1 SGHTA and CDR2 FQGNSA. The CDR3 contains 13 residues. With 5 bases removed from V and 1 base from J, the gap between germline ends came to 8 bases. CDR3 sequence: CASSLDNNYGYTF. In nucleotides, the CDR3 is TGTGCCAGCAGCCTGGACAATAACTATGGCTACACCTTC.

This chain's CDR3 is CATSRDLALGETQYF. CDR3 nucleotides: TGTGCCACCAGCAGAGACCTGGCCCTCGGGGAGACCCAGTACTTC. This chain links TRBV15 with TRBJ2-5; no clear D. The CDR3 consists of 15 residues. V was trimmed by 0 bases and J by 5 bases, leaving 13 bases between them. The germline V gene has CDR1 LNHNV and CDR2 YYDKDF (reference sequence).

The V call is TRBV28, the J call TRBJ1-3; D is unresolved. CDR1 and CDR2 from the germline V gene are MDHEN and SYDVKM. V was clipped by 6 bases and J by 0 bases, with 9 bases between them. The CDR3 length is 14 residues. The CDR3 loop reads CASSLRGSGNTIYF. CDR3 DNA: TGTGCCAGCAGCCTTCGGGGCTCTGGAAACACCATATATTTT.

The chain recombines TRBV2 with TRBJ2-1; 7 bases align to TRBD1. V was clipped by 6 bases and J by 3 bases; unmatched bases: 11. The CDR3 runs 16 residues. Germline CDR1 is SNHLY and CDR2 is FYNNEI. This CDR3 is CASSHGTDYYYNEQFF. DNA for the CDR3: TGTGCCAGCAGCCACGGGACAGACTACTACTACAATGAGCAGTTCTTC.

V usage is TRBV4-3 and J usage is TRBJ2-2; no clear D gene. Germline V gene sequence: CDR1 LGHNA, CDR2 YSLEER. Trimming stripped 3 bases from V and 8 bases from J, with 16 bases between. The CDR3 covers 15 residues. CDR3 bases: TGCGCCAGCAGCCACGGTCTTTCGGGTTGGGGGGAGCTGTTTTTT. Encoded protein: CASSHGLSGWGELFF.

V is TRBV27 and J is TRBJ2-5; 11 bases match TRBD2. J was trimmed by 2 bases and V by 4 bases; bases with no gene match: 3. Germline V gene data show CDR1 as MNHEY and CDR2 as SMNVEV (reference sequence). The CDR3 totals 15 residues. The CDR3 is CASSYGTSGQETQYF. The CDR3 DNA sequence: TGTGCCAGCAGTTACGGGACTAGCGGTCAAGAGACCCAGTACTTC.

The chain is built from TRBV2 and TRBJ2-3; maybe TRBD1 (7 bases). CDR1 is SNHLY, CDR2 FYNNEI, per germline. The CDR3 runs to 15 residues. V was pared by 5 bases and J by 2 bases, with 14 bases between. In nucleotides, the CDR3 is TGTGCCAGCAGTCTCGGGGGACAGTACACAGATACGCAGTATTTT. It is translated as CASSLGGQYTDTQYF.

The chain combines TRBV7-2 with TRBJ1-2; tentatively, D is TRBD1 (5 bases). Germline V gene data show CDR1 as SGHTA and CDR2 as FQGNSA. V lost 1 base, J lost 3 bases, and 15 bases lay in between. The CDR3 runs 16 residues. The CDR3 reads CASSLDIEEGYYGYTF. CDR3 nucleotide sequence: TGTGCCAGCAGCTTAGATATAGAGGAGGGGTACTATGGCTACACCTTC.

This clone came up once. The chain is built from TRBV30 and TRBJ1-4; D gene uncertain. With 2 bases removed from V and 0 bases from J, the gap between germline ends came to 16 bases. Germline V gene data show CDR1 as GTSNPN and CDR2 as SVGIG (reference sequence). This CDR3 spans 17 amino acids. The CDR3 sequence is CAWSFRYRFATNEKLFF. For the CDR3, the DNA is TGTGCCTGGAGTTTTCGGTACAGATTTGCAACTAATGAAAAACTGTTTTTT. The complete variable domain, with remaining parts taken from reference TRBV30 and TRBJ1-4, reads SQTIHQWPATLVQPVGSPLSLECTVEGTSNPNLYWYRQAAGRGLQLLFYSVGIGQISSEVPQNLSASRPQDRQFILSSKKLLLSDSGFYLCAWSFRYRFATNEKLFFGSGTQLSVL.

J is TRBJ1-6 and V is TRBV6-6; TRBD1 is a possible D gene (6 bases). Per the germline V gene, CDR1 is MNHNY and CDR2 is SVGAGI (reference sequence). The CDR3 loop spans 11 amino acids. V lost 6 bases and J 15 bases, leaving 12 bases between the germline ends. In nucleotides, the CDR3 is TGTGCCAGCAGAAACACAGGGCTCCTCCACTTT. Protein sequence: CASRNTGLLHF.

The chain couples TRBV7-3 to TRBJ2-5; TRBD2 matches at 11 bases. The germline V gene has CDR1 SGHTA and CDR2 FQGTGA. The CDR3 runs 16 residues. With V trimmed by 4 bases and J by 5 bases, 9 bases remained unmatched. DNA of the CDR3: TGTGCCAGCAGCTCGGGCGTAGCGGGGGGGTTGGAGACCCAGTACTTC. It yields the protein CASSSGVAGGLETQYF.